This note documents a single TCR beta chain sequence. The germline V gene has CDR1 SGHNT and CDR2 YENEEA. The CDR3 is 18 residues long. J gave up 4 bases and V 5 bases, and 12 bases lay outside the gene matches. This sample was taken from a study of blood T cell repertoires in COVID-19. Sequencing was performed with immunoSEQ multiplex PCR; in TCRdb, only in-frame clones are kept and a portion is missing. The sample has under 300,000 clones, approximately 88% seen once; the top ten hold 0.94%. V and J are TRBV11-3 and TRBJ2-3, with 13 bases that match TRBD2. This sequence was found in a woman between 35 and 50 years old who had recovered from COVID-19. The material sequenced was peripheral blood. CDR3 region: CASSPRLAGGTGADTQYF. The CDR3, as DNA: TGTGCCAGCAGCCCGCGACTAGCGGGAGGAACGGGGGCAGATACGCAGTATTTT.